This T cell receptor beta chain was found in a study of T cell changes during pregnancy in multiple sclerosis. This CDR3 spans 14 amino acids. V was shortened by 3 bases and J by 1 base, with 9 bases between the two germline ends. The germline V gene encodes CDR1 LNHDA and CDR2 SQIVND (reference sequence). TCRdb's copy holds only in-frame clones and misses some; the assay was immunoSEQ multiplex PCR. The sample comprises about 38,000 clones, 88% of which are singletons, and 6% to 7.5% rests with the top ten. The rearrangement links TRBV19 to TRBJ1-1, with no clear D. The receptor comes from a female donor with multiple sclerosis, enrolled in a pregnancy study. Sequencing used CD8+ T cells from peripheral blood mononuclear cells, obtained in the third trimester of pregnancy. The CDR3 region is CASSIRGRNTEAFF. CDR3 nucleotides: TGTGCCAGTAGTATCCGGGGAAGGAACACTGAAGCTTTCTTT. Variable domain in full (rest from reference TRBV19 and TRBJ1-1): DGGITQSPKYLFRKEGQNVTLSCEQNLNHDAMYWYRQDPGQGLRLIYYSQIVNDFQKGDIAEGYSVSREKKESFPLTVTSAQKNPTAFYLCASSIRGRNTEAFFGQGTRLTVV.